This T cell receptor beta chain came from a study of regulatory T cells in long-lasting Graves disease. The authors built TCR beta libraries using iRepertoire HTBI primers and Arm-PCR of CDR3 regions. One entry per CDR3 protein, called by TCRdb with MiXCR from the multiplex PCR reads. The sample lists a few hundred thousand distinct CDR3 sequences; about 25% were seen once. Described time point: persistent/refractory GD, antithyroid drugs over 5 years with positive TRAb. The TCR library was made from RNA that had been extracted from PBMCs in TRIzol. CDR1 is GTSNPN, CDR2 SVGIG, per germline (reference sequence). CDR3 length equals 15 residues. Trimming removed 1 base at V and 5 bases at J, with 18 bases between. This clonotype was counted ten times or more.

The source was peripheral blood mononuclear cells (PBMCs), collected when the disease was refractory, from a patient treated with antithyroid drugs. V and J are TRBV30 and TRBJ2-7, with unresolved D. This receptor was taken from a female donor with Graves disease. The CDR3 region is CAWSALPKLTDEQYF. The CDR3 DNA reads as TGTGCCTGGAGTGCACTTCCAAAACTAACGGACGAGCAGTACTTC.